This T cell receptor beta chain was sequenced in a study of memory CD4+ T cells and cytomegalovirus serostatus. Per the study methods: Out-of-frame sequences were removed, leaving about 2.2 million distinct TCRbeta sequences. Method: immunoSEQ multiplex PCR; TCRdb's copy keeps in-frame clones and lacks some. V, J and clone size are taken as reported in that table, and D and trimming were inferred from the DNA itself. The table shows about 46,000 clones, with over 70% occurring only once. The sort gate was single viable CD3+CD4+CD8-CD45RO+ cells for memory CD4+ T cells. CD4+ T cells were isolated by positive magnetic selection. This TCR was sampled from an adult in good health and CMV-seronegative. Sequenced material: memory CD4+ T cells from blood.

The CDR3 nucleotides read TGTGCCAGCAGCCCAAGGACAGGAGGGTCTCGGTCACCCCTCCACTTT. This gives the protein CASSPRTGGSRSPLHF. This chain connects TRBV5-6 to TRBJ1-6; TRBD1 agrees at 7 bases. V lost 4 bases, J lost 10 bases, and 14 bases stayed unmatched. The CDR3 extends over 16 amino acids. CDR1 and CDR2 from the germline V gene are SGHDT and YYEEEE. Variable domain in full (rest from reference TRBV5-6 and TRBJ1-6): DAGVTQSPTHLIKTRGQQVTLRCSPKSGHDTVSWYQQALGQGPQFIFQYYEEEERQRGNFPDRFSGHQFPNYSSELNVNALLLGDSALYLCASSPRTGGSRSPLHFGNGTRLTVT.